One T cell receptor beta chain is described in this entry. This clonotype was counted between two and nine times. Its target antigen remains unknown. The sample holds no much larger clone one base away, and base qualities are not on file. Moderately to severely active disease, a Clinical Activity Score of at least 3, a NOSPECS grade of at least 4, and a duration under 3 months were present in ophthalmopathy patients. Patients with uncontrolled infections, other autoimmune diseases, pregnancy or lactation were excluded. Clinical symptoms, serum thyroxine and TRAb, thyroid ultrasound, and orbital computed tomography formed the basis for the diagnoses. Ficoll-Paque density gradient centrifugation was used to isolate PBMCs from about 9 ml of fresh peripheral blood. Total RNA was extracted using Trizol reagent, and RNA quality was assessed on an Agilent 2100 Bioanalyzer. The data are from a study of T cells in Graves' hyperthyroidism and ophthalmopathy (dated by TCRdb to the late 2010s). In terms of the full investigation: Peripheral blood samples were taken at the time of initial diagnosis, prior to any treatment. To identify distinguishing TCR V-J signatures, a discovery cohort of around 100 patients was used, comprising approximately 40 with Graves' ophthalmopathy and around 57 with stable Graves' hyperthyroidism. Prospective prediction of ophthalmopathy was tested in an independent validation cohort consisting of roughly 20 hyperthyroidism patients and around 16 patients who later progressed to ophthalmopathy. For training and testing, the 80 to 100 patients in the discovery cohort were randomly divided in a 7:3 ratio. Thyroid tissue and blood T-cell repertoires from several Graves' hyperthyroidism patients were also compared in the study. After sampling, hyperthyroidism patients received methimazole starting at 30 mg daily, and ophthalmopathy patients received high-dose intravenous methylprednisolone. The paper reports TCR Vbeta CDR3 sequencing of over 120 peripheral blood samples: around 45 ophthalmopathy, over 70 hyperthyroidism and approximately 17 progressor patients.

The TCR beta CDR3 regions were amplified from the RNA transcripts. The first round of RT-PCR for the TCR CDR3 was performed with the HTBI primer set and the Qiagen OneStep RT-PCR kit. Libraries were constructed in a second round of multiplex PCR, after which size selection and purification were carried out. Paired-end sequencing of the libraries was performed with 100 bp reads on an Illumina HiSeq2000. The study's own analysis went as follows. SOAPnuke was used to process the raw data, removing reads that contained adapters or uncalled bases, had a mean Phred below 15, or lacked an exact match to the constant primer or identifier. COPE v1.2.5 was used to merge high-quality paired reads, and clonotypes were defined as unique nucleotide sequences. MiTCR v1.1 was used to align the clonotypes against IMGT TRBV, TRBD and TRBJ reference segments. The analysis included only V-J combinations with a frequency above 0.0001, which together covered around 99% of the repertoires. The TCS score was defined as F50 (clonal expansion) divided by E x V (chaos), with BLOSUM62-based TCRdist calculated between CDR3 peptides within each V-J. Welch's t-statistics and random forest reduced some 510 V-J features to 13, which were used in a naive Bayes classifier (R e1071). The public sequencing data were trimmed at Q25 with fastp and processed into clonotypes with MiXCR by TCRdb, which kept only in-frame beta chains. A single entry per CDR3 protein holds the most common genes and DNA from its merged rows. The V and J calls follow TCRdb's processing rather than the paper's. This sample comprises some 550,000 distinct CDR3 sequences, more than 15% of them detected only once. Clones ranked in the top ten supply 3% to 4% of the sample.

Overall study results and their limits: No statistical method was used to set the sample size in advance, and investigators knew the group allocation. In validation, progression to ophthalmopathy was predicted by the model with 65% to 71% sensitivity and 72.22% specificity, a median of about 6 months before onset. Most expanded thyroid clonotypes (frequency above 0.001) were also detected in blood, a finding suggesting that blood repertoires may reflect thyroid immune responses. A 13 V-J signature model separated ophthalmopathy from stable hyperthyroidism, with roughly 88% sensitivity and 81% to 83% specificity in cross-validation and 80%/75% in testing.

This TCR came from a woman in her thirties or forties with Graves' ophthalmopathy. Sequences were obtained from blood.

The DNA is TGTGCCAGCAGAACAGGACAGGTTCCACAAGAGACCCAGTACTTC. It translates to CASRTGQVPQETQYF. The chain couples TRBV2 to TRBJ2-5, and TRBD1 matches 7 of the central bases. Taken from cysteine to phenylalanine, the CDR3 has 15 residues. Just the 45-base CDR3 DNA is kept, in frame starting at base 1. Looking up the germline V gene yields CDR1 SNHLY and CDR2 FYNNEI. Clipping removes 6 bases from V and 2 bases from J, with 9 as the unmatched junction base count.